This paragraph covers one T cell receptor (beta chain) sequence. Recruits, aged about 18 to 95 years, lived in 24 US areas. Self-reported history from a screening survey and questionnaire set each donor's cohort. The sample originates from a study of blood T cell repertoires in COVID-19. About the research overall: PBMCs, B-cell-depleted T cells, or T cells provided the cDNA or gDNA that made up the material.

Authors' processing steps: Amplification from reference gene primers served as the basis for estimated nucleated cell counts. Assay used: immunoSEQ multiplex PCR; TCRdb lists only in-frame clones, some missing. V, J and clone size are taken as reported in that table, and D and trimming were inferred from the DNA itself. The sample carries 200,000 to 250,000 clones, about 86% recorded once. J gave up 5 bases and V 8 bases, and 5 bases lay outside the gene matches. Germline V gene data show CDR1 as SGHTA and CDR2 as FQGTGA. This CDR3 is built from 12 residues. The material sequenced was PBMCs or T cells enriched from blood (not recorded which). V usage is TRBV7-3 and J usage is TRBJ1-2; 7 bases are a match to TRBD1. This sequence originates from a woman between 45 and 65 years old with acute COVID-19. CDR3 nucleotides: TGTGCCAGCGGAACAGGGGCGTATGGCTACACCTTC. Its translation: CASGTGAYGYTF.